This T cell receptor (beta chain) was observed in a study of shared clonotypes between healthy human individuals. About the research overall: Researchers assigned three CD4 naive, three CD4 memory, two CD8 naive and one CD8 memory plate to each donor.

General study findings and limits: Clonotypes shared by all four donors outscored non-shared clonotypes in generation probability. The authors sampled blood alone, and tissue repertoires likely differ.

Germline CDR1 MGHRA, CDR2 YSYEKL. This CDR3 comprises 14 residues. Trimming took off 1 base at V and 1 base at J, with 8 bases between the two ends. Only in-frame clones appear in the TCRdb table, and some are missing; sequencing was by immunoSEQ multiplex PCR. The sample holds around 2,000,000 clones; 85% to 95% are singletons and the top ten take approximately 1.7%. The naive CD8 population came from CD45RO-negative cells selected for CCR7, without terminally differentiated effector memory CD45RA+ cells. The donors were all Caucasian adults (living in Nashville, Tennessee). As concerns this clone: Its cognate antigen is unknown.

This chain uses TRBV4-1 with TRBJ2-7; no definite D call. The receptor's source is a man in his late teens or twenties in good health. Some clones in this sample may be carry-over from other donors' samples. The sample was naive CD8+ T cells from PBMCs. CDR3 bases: TGCGCCAGCAGCCAAGGGGTTTTGTCCTACGAGCAGTACTTC. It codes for CASSQGVLSYEQYF.